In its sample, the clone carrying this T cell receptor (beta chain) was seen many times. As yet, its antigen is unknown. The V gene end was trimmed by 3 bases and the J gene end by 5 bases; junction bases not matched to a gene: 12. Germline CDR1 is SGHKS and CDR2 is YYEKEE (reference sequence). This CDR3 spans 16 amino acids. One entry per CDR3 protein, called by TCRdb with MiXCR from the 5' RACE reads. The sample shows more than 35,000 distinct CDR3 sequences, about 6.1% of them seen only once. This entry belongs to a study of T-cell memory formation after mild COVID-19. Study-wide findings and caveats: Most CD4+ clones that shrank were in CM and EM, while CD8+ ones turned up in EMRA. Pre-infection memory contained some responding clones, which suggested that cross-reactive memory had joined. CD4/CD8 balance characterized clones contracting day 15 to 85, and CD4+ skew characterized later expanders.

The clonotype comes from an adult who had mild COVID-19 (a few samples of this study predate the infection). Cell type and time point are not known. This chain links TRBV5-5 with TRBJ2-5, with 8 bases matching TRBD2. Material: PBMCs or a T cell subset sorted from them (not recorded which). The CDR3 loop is CASSSSPTSARETQYF. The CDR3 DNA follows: TGTGCCAGCAGCTCGAGTCCGACTAGCGCAAGGGAGACCCAGTACTTC. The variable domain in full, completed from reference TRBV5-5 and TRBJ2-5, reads DAGVTQSPTHLIKTRGQQVTLRCSPISGHKSVSWYQQVLGQGPQFIFQYYEKEERGRGNFPDRFSARQFPNYSSELNVNALLLGDSALYLCASSSSPTSARETQYFGPGTRLLVL.